This TCR beta chain was found in a study of Graves' ophthalmopathy and Graves' hyperthyroidism. Whole-study context: Investigators collected peripheral blood at initial diagnosis, before any treatment was given. Overall study results and limits: The model's prediction of ophthalmopathy progression had 70.59% sensitivity and 72% to 80% specificity. Most expanded clonotypes in thyroid above 0.001 frequency also showed up in blood. Distinction of ophthalmopathy from stable hyperthyroidism by a 13-signature model reached about 87% sensitivity and about 80% specificity.

The sample holds many counts of this clonotype. Its target is not known. The sequenced template was RNA, covering the TCR beta CDR3 region. RT-PCR with HTBI primers came first, then second-round multiplex PCR. From the multiplex PCR reads, TCRdb called clonotypes with MiXCR, one entry per CDR3 protein. Of around 600,000 distinct CDR3 sequences listed, about two fifths were seen once; the top ten hold 3% to 3.5%. The germline V and J ends were trimmed by 3 bases and 9 bases, with 12 bases remaining between them. The CDR3 runs to 13 residues. CDR1 is LNHNV, CDR2 YYDKDF, per germline (reference sequence).

The receptor comes from an adult man with Graves' ophthalmopathy. The sequenced sample consisted of peripheral blood. This chain links TRBV15 with TRBJ1-5; D remains ambiguous. CDR3 loop: CATSRDVERPQHF. The CDR3 DNA reads TGTGCCACCAGCAGGGACGTAGAGAGGCCCCAGCATTTT.